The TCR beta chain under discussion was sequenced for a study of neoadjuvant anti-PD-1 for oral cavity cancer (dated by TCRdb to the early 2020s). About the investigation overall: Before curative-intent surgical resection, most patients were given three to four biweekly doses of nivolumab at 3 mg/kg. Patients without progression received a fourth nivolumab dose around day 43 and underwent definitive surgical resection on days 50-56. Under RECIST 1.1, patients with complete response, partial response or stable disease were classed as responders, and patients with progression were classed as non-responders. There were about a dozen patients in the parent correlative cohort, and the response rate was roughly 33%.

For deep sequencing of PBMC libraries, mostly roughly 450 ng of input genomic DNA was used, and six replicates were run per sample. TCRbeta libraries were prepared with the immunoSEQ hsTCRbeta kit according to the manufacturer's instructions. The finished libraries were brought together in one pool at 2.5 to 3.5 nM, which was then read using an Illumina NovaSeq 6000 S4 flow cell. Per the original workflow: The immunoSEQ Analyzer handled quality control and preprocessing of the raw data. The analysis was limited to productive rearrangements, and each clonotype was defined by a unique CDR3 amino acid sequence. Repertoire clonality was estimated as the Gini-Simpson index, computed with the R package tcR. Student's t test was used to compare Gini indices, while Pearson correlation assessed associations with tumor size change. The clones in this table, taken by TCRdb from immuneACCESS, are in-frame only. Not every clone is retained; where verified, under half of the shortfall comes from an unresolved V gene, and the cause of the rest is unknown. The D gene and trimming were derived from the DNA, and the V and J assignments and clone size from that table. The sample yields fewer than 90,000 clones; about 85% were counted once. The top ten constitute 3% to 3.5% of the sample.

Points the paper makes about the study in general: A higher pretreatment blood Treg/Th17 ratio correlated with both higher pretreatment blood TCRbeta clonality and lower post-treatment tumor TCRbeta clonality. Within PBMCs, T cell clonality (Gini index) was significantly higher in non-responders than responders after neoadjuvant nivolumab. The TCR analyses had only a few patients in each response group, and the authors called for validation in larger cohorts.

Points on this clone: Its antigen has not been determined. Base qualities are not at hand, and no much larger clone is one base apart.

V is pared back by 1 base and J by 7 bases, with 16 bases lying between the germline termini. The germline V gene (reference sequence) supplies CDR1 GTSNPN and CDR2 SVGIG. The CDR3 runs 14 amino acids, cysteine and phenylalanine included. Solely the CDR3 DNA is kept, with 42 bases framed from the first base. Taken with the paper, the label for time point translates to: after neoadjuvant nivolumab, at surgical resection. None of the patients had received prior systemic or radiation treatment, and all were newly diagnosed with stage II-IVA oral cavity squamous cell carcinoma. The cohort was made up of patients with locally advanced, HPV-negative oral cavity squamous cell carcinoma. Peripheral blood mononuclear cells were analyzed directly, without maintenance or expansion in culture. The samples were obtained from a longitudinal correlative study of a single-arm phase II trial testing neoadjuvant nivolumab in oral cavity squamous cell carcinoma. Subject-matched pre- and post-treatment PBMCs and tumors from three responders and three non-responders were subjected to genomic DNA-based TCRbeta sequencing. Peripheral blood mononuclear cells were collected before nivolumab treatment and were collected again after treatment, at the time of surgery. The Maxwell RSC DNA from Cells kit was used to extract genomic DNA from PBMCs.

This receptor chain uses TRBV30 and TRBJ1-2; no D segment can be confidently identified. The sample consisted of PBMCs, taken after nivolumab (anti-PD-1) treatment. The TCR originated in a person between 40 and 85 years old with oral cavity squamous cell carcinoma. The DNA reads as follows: TGTGCCTGGAGTGCCATACCCCCCCTTGGTGGCTACACCTTC. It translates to CAWSAIPPLGGYTF.